These T cell receptor beta chains were read from a single sample in a study of cytomegalovirus exposure and HLA in healthy donors. Data came from immunoSEQ multiplex PCR; TCRdb stores just in-frame clones and leaves some out. This sample has about 170,000 clones, with over 80% found just once. Sequencing input: PBMCs. The receptors originated from a male donor in good health and CMV-seronegative. Both conserved end residues are part of each CDR3. A D gene is named only where the DNA matches it firmly. Rows give clone size only sometimes, using once, few, many, or a class for an expanded clone.

CDR3aa: CASSEGLWGSPQFF
CDR3nt: TGTGCCAGCAGTGAAGGGTTGTGGGGCAGTCCGCAGTTCTTC
d_gene: .
abundance: .
j_gene: TRBJ2-1
v_gene: TRBV6-1

CDR3aa: CASSPTGSRTEAFF
CDR3nt: TGTGCCAGCAGCCCCACAGGGTCGCGCACTGAAGCTTTCTTT
d_gene: .
abundance: .
j_gene: TRBJ1-1
v_gene: TRBV7-9

CDR3aa: CASRDSPSNQPQHF
CDR3nt: TGTGCCAGTAGAGACAGTCCATCCAATCAGCCCCAGCATTTT
d_gene: .
abundance: once
j_gene: TRBJ1-5
v_gene: TRBV19

CDR3aa: CASSLDRPSTDTQYF
CDR3nt: TGCGCCAGCAGCTTGGACAGGCCTAGCACAGATACGCAGTATTTT
d_gene: .
abundance: .
j_gene: TRBJ2-3
v_gene: TRBV5-1

CDR3aa: CASGEGNTEAFF
CDR3nt: TGTGCCAGCGGGGAGGGGAACACTGAAGCTTTCTTT
d_gene: .
abundance: .
j_gene: TRBJ1-1
v_gene: TRBV5-6

CDR3aa: CARGTGVEAFF
CDR3nt: TGTGCCAGAGGGACAGGGGTTGAAGCTTTCTTT
d_gene: TRBD1
abundance: .
j_gene: TRBJ1-1
v_gene: TRBV19

CDR3aa: CASAAGRAQPQHF
CDR3nt: TGCGCCAGCGCCGCGGGAAGGGCTCAGCCCCAGCATTTT
d_gene: .
abundance: .
j_gene: TRBJ1-5
v_gene: TRBV10-2

CDR3aa: CASSIGGSYEQYF
CDR3nt: TGTGCCAGTAGTATAGGTGGGAGCTACGAGCAGTACTTC
d_gene: .
abundance: .
j_gene: TRBJ2-7
v_gene: TRBV19

CDR3aa: CASSQGEGTGAYNEQFF
CDR3nt: TGCGCCAGCAGCCAAGGGGAGGGGACAGGGGCCTACAATGAGCAGTTCTTC
d_gene: TRBD1
abundance: .
j_gene: TRBJ2-1
v_gene: TRBV4-1

CDR3aa: CASSVPGQGQPQHF
CDR3nt: TGTGCCAGCAGTGTCCCGGGACAGGGTCAGCCCCAGCATTTT
d_gene: TRBD1
abundance: .
j_gene: TRBJ1-5
v_gene: TRBV6-6

CDR3aa: CASSLGTSGGRGEQFF
CDR3nt: TGTGCCAGCAGCTTGGGGACTAGCGGGGGCCGGGGTGAGCAGTTCTTC
d_gene: TRBD2
abundance: .
j_gene: TRBJ2-1
v_gene: TRBV7-7

CDR3aa: CASSYRGYNEQFF
CDR3nt: TGTGCCAGTAGTTACAGGGGCTACAATGAGCAGTTCTTC
d_gene: TRBD1
abundance: .
j_gene: TRBJ2-1
v_gene: TRBV19

CDR3aa: CASSQDQGLRDGYTF
CDR3nt: TGCGCCAGCAGCCAAGATCAGGGGCTCCGGGATGGCTACACCTTC
d_gene: .
abundance: .
j_gene: TRBJ1-2
v_gene: TRBV4-1

CDR3aa: CASSTQTGWTQYF
CDR3nt: TGTGCCAGCAGCACCCAGACGGGGTGGACCCAGTACTTC
d_gene: .
abundance: .
j_gene: TRBJ2-5
v_gene: TRBV7-8

CDR3aa: CASREGLAGGQTQYF
CDR3nt: TGTGCCAGCAGAGAGGGACTAGCGGGGGGGCAGACCCAGTACTTC
d_gene: TRBD2
abundance: .
j_gene: TRBJ2-5
v_gene: TRBV2

CDR3aa: CASSLSPQGYGYTF
CDR3nt: TGTGCCAGCAGCTTATCCCCCCAGGGCTATGGCTACACCTTC
d_gene: .
abundance: .
j_gene: TRBJ1-2
v_gene: TRBV7-6

CDR3aa: CASSLRPSTGPEQYF
CDR3nt: TGTGCCAGCAGCTTACGTCCTTCGACAGGCCCCGAGCAGTACTTC
d_gene: .
abundance: .
j_gene: TRBJ2-7
v_gene: TRBV7-9

CDR3aa: CASSFDRGRSGYTF
CDR3nt: TGTGCCAGCAGCTTCGACAGGGGGCGGTCTGGCTACACCTTC
d_gene: TRBD1
abundance: .
j_gene: TRBJ1-2
v_gene: TRBV11-2

CDR3aa: CASSPPTGTAERQYF
CDR3nt: TGTGCCAGCTCACCACCTACCGGGACAGCTGAGCGGCAGTACTTC
d_gene: TRBD1
abundance: once
j_gene: TRBJ2-7
v_gene: TRBV18

CDR3aa: CASSPDSDTQYF
CDR3nt: TGTGCCAGCAGCCCCGACAGTGATACGCAGTATTTT
d_gene: .
abundance: .
j_gene: TRBJ2-3
v_gene: TRBV5-6

CDR3aa: CASSLRGGNLGGYTF
CDR3nt: TGCGCCAGCAGCCTTCGCGGGGGGAACCTGGGGGGCTACACCTTC
d_gene: .
abundance: .
j_gene: TRBJ1-2
v_gene: TRBV4-1

CDR3aa: CASSLTGAPQFF
CDR3nt: TGTGCCAGCAGCTTGACAGGAGCTCCGCAGTTCTTC
d_gene: .
abundance: .
j_gene: TRBJ2-1
v_gene: TRBV11-3

CDR3aa: CASIRRQGSYEQYF
CDR3nt: TGTGCCAGCATCCGACGCCAGGGCTCCTACGAGCAGTACTTC
d_gene: .
abundance: .
j_gene: TRBJ2-7
v_gene: TRBV5-6

CDR3aa: CASSEGISSGNTIYF
CDR3nt: TGTGCCAGCAGTGAAGGAATTAGCTCTGGAAACACCATATATTTT
d_gene: .
abundance: .
j_gene: TRBJ1-3
v_gene: TRBV6-1

CDR3aa: CASSVDRSRSEKLFF
CDR3nt: TGCGCCAGCAGCGTCGACAGGTCGCGCAGTGAAAAACTGTTTTTT
d_gene: .
abundance: .
j_gene: TRBJ1-4
v_gene: TRBV5-1

CDR3aa: CASKRQGSIEQYF
CDR3nt: TGTGCCAGCAAAAGACAGGGGAGCATCGAGCAGTACTTC
d_gene: TRBD1
abundance: once
j_gene: TRBJ2-7
v_gene: TRBV19

CDR3aa: CAIADRSYEQYF
CDR3nt: TGTGCCATCGCGGACAGATCCTACGAGCAGTACTTC
d_gene: .
abundance: .
j_gene: TRBJ2-7
v_gene: TRBV10-3

CDR3aa: CASSQGRDSGVYGYTF
CDR3nt: TGCGCCAGCAGCCAAGGCCGGGACAGTGGGGTCTATGGCTACACCTTC
d_gene: TRBD1
abundance: .
j_gene: TRBJ1-2
v_gene: TRBV4-3

CDR3aa: CASSDLGQGSYNSPLHF
CDR3nt: TGTGCCAGCAGTGACCTTGGACAGGGTTCGTATAATTCACCCCTCCACTTT
d_gene: TRBD1
abundance: few
j_gene: TRBJ1-6
v_gene: TRBV27

CDR3aa: CASSELRNDGELFF
CDR3nt: TGTGCCAGCAGTGAACTGCGTAATGACGGGGAGCTGTTTTTT
d_gene: .
abundance: .
j_gene: TRBJ2-2
v_gene: TRBV2

CDR3aa: CASSNDRRENSPLHF
CDR3nt: TGTGCCAGTAGTAACGACCGACGGGAGAATTCACCCCTCCACTTT
d_gene: .
abundance: once
j_gene: TRBJ1-6
v_gene: TRBV19

CDR3aa: CASSLGGRHQPLHF
CDR3nt: TGTGCCAGCAGTTTGGGCGGGCGTCACCAACCCCTCCACTTT
d_gene: .
abundance: .
j_gene: TRBJ1-6
v_gene: TRBV27

CDR3aa: CASRKTDMNTEAFF
CDR3nt: TGTGCCAGCAGAAAGACAGACATGAACACTGAAGCTTTCTTT
d_gene: .
abundance: .
j_gene: TRBJ1-1
v_gene: TRBV6-6

CDR3aa: CASSLDALETQYF
CDR3nt: TGTGCCAGCAGCTTGGATGCGTTGGAGACCCAGTACTTC
d_gene: .
abundance: .
j_gene: TRBJ2-5
v_gene: TRBV5-4

CDR3aa: CAISAGQTNYEQYF
CDR3nt: TGTGCCATCAGTGCAGGACAGACGAACTACGAGCAGTACTTC
d_gene: .
abundance: .
j_gene: TRBJ2-7
v_gene: TRBV10-3

CDR3aa: CASSYDSQYSPLHF
CDR3nt: TGTGCCAGCAGTTATGATTCACAATATTCACCCCTCCACTTT
d_gene: .
abundance: .
j_gene: TRBJ1-6
v_gene: TRBV6-6

CDR3aa: CASSPGGEAYEQYF
CDR3nt: TGTGCCAGCAGCCCTGGAGGGGAGGCCTACGAGCAGTACTTC
d_gene: .
abundance: .
j_gene: TRBJ2-7
v_gene: TRBV5-4

CDR3aa: CASSYSGGLGTEAFF
CDR3nt: TGTGCCAGCAGTTACTCGGGGGGGTTGGGCACTGAAGCTTTCTTT
d_gene: .
abundance: .
j_gene: TRBJ1-1
v_gene: TRBV6-5

CDR3aa: CAWKNDRSRQPQHF
CDR3nt: TGTGCCTGGAAGAACGACAGGTCGCGTCAGCCCCAGCATTTT
d_gene: .
abundance: .
j_gene: TRBJ1-5
v_gene: TRBV30

CDR3aa: CASREIGQGNYGYTF
CDR3nt: TGTGCCAGCAGAGAAATCGGACAGGGGAACTATGGCTACACCTTC
d_gene: TRBD1
abundance: once
j_gene: TRBJ1-2
v_gene: TRBV6-4

CDR3aa: CAITDREKETQYF
CDR3nt: TGTGCCATCACCGACAGGGAAAAAGAGACCCAGTACTTC
d_gene: TRBD1
abundance: once
j_gene: TRBJ2-5
v_gene: TRBV10-3

CDR3aa: CAISQDRGQPQHF
CDR3nt: TGTGCCATCAGTCAGGATAGAGGGCAGCCCCAGCATTTT
d_gene: .
abundance: .
j_gene: TRBJ1-5
v_gene: TRBV10-3

CDR3aa: CASSLDRLGSPLHF
CDR3nt: TGTGCCAGCAGTTTAGATCGCCTAGGTTCACCCCTCCACTTT
d_gene: .
abundance: .
j_gene: TRBJ1-6
v_gene: TRBV27

CDR3aa: CASSGDRQYNSPLHF
CDR3nt: TGTGCCAGCAGCGGGGACAGACAGTATAATTCACCCCTCCACTTT
d_gene: TRBD1
abundance: .
j_gene: TRBJ1-6
v_gene: TRBV5-4

CDR3aa: CASRPGTGGYEQYF
CDR3nt: TGTGCCAGCAGGCCCGGGACAGGGGGTTACGAGCAGTACTTC
d_gene: TRBD1
abundance: .
j_gene: TRBJ2-7
v_gene: TRBV6-5

CDR3aa: CASSLPGINYGYTF
CDR3nt: TGTGCCAGTAGTCTTCCGGGGATTAACTATGGCTACACCTTC
d_gene: .
abundance: .
j_gene: TRBJ1-2
v_gene: TRBV19

CDR3aa: CASSPRTGDFNNEQFF
CDR3nt: TGTGCCAGCAGTCCAAGGACAGGAGATTTTAACAATGAGCAGTTCTTC
d_gene: TRBD1
abundance: .
j_gene: TRBJ2-1
v_gene: TRBV27

CDR3aa: CASSYRGISYNEQFF
CDR3nt: TGTGCCAGCAGTTACCGGGGGATCTCCTACAATGAGCAGTTCTTC
d_gene: .
abundance: .
j_gene: TRBJ2-1
v_gene: TRBV6-5

CDR3aa: CASSDSGHRASYEQYF
CDR3nt: TGTGCCAGTAGCGACTCGGGACACCGAGCTTCCTACGAGCAGTACTTC
d_gene: .
abundance: once
j_gene: TRBJ2-7
v_gene: TRBV19

CDR3aa: CASSVSAGTQETQYF
CDR3nt: TGTGCCAGCAGCGTATCGGCGGGGACCCAAGAGACCCAGTACTTC
d_gene: .
abundance: .
j_gene: TRBJ2-5
v_gene: TRBV9

CDR3aa: CASSLELGEQFF
CDR3nt: TGTGCCAGCAGCTTAGAGCTCGGTGAGCAGTTCTTC
d_gene: .
abundance: .
j_gene: TRBJ2-1
v_gene: TRBV11-1

CDR3aa: CASSYSGQANEKLFF
CDR3nt: TGTGCCAGCAGTTACTCGGGACAGGCTAATGAAAAACTGTTTTTT
d_gene: TRBD1
abundance: few
j_gene: TRBJ1-4
v_gene: TRBV6-6

CDR3aa: CASSLFSGGDQPQHF
CDR3nt: TGCGCCAGCAGCTTGTTTTCAGGGGGCGATCAGCCCCAGCATTTT
d_gene: TRBD1
abundance: .
j_gene: TRBJ1-5
v_gene: TRBV5-1

CDR3aa: CASSVSENSYNEQFF
CDR3nt: TGTGCCAGCAGTGTCTCGGAGAACTCCTACAATGAGCAGTTCTTC
d_gene: .
abundance: .
j_gene: TRBJ2-1
v_gene: TRBV6-1

CDR3aa: CSALPNTEAFF
CDR3nt: TGCAGTGCCCTACCCAACACTGAAGCTTTCTTT
d_gene: .
abundance: .
j_gene: TRBJ1-1
v_gene: TRBV20-1